This passage covers 29 T cell receptor beta chains from one sample sequenced in a study of blood T cell repertoires in COVID-19. Only in-frame clones appear in the TCRdb table, and some are missing; sequencing was by immunoSEQ multiplex PCR. This sample has a few hundred thousand clones, with around 82% found just once. The sequenced sample consisted of PBMCs or T cells enriched from blood (not recorded which). These receptors were obtained from a woman in her forties with acute COVID-19.

V gene TRBV5-5 combines with J gene TRBJ2-3; 10 bases agree with TRBD2. V was clipped by 0 bases and J by 4 bases; unmatched bases: 5. The length of the CDR3 is 16 residues. The germline CDR1 and CDR2 sequences are SGHKS and YYEKEE (reference sequence). CDR3 sequence (DNA): TGTGCCAGCAGCTTGGCCAGCGGGGGGGCCGCAGATACGCAGTATTTT. This gives the protein CASSLASGGAADTQYF.

The rearrangement links TRBV9 to TRBJ2-7; maybe TRBD1 (7 bases). Looked up from germline, CDR1 is SGDLS and CDR2 is YYNGEE. The CDR3 has 17 amino acids. V was shortened by 0 bases and J by 2 bases, with 18 bases between the two germline ends. The chain's CDR3 is CASSVGGGDSLAYEQYF. The CDR3 coding sequence is TGTGCCAGCAGCGTAGGCGGAGGGGACAGCCTAGCCTACGAGCAGTACTTC.

The gene calls are TRBV7-9 and TRBJ2-7, with D maybe TRBD2 (5 bases). The length of the CDR3 is 13 residues. Germline V gene lookup returns CDR1 SEHNR and CDR2 FQNEAQ (reference sequence). V dropped 4 bases and J dropped 3 bases, with 10 bases sitting between them. CDR3 bases: TGTGCCAGCAGCTCGGACTCAGTCTACGAGCAGTACTTC. Translated: CASSSDSVYEQYF.

The V and J genes are TRBV9 and TRBJ1-2; no firm D call. Germline values: CDR1 SGDLS, CDR2 YYNGEE. V was shortened by 0 bases and J by 6 bases, with 12 bases between the two germline ends. The CDR3 runs to 14 residues. This CDR3 is CASSVARTVDGYTF. CDR3 nucleotide sequence: TGTGCCAGCAGCGTAGCTCGAACAGTTGATGGCTACACCTTC.

The chain carries TRBV18 and TRBJ2-5; D is uncertain. Trimming cost V 3 bases and J 2 bases, with 4 bases left between them. The CDR3 totals 12 residues. CDR1 is KGHSH, CDR2 LQKENI, per germline. This chain's CDR3 is CASSPVQETQYF. For the CDR3, the DNA is TGTGCCAGCTCACCCGTTCAAGAGACCCAGTACTTC.

The rearrangement uses TRBV4-1 and TRBJ2-1, with 7 bases matching TRBD2. This CDR3 contains 16 residues. Germline V gene data show CDR1 as MGHRA and CDR2 as YSYEKL. With 1 base clipped from V and 6 bases from J, the junction kept 9 bases outside the gene matches. The CDR3 sequence: CASSQGGGGRGNEQFF. The CDR3 DNA sequence: TGCGCCAGCAGCCAAGGGGGCGGCGGGAGAGGCAATGAGCAGTTCTTC.

V usage is TRBV28 and J usage is TRBJ2-1; D gene ambiguous. Looked up from germline, CDR1 is MDHEN and CDR2 is SYDVKM. The CDR3 has 13 residues. Trimming removed 3 bases at V and 5 bases at J, with 8 bases between. The CDR3 protein is CASSFPKHNEQFF. The CDR3 DNA sequence: TGTGCCAGCAGTTTCCCTAAGCACAATGAGCAGTTCTTC.

This clone has a single count. The V gene is TRBV28, the J gene TRBJ1-2, with D possibly being TRBD1 (5 bases). The germline V gene encodes CDR1 MDHEN and CDR2 SYDVKM. The ends were cut back, 7 bases at V and 8 bases at J, with 23 bases in the middle. The CDR3 sequence is 15 residues long. CDR3 sequence: CASTNSLGFWGGYTF. In DNA, the CDR3 is TGTGCCAGCACCAATTCGCTCGGTTTCTGGGGCGGCTACACCTTC.

The rearrangement uses TRBV12-3 or TRBV12-4 and TRBJ1-1, with D uncertain. This CDR3 region has 13 residues. Between the trimmed V and J ends, which lost 7 bases and 10 bases, there was a span of 19 bases. CDR3 sequence (DNA): TGTGCCAGCACCGAATTCCGTCCCGGGAGAGCTTTCTTT. The encoded protein is CASTEFRPGRAFF.

This chain uses TRBV25-1 with TRBJ1-1, with D possibly TRBD1 on 5 matching bases. V was trimmed by 6 bases and J by 5 bases, leaving 19 bases between them. The CDR3 has 15 amino acids. Germline CDR1 reads MGHDK; CDR2 reads SYGVNS. The CDR3 protein is CASSEEGAGRTEAFF. Here the CDR3 DNA reads TGTGCCAGCAGCGAAGAAGGGGCAGGGAGGACTGAAGCTTTCTTT.

The genes are TRBV7-2 and TRBJ1-5; D possibly corresponds to TRBD1 (5 bases). CDR3 length: 14 residues. CDR1 is SGHTA and CDR2 is FQGNSA in the germline V gene. V gave up 1 base and J gave up 7 bases, with 11 bases separating them. Here the CDR3 DNA reads TGTGCCAGCAGCTTAGGAAGGGGCCGCCAGCCCCAGCATTTT. Amino acid sequence: CASSLGRGRQPQHF.

The chain recombines TRBV4-3 with TRBJ1-3, with D uncertain. V was cut by 0 bases and J by 2 bases, with 8 bases left in between. Looked up from germline, CDR1 is LGHNA and CDR2 is YSLEER. The CDR3 runs 15 residues. The CDR3 DNA follows: TGCGCCAGCAGCCAAGACCACAGAACTGGAAACACCATATATTTT. Protein product: CASSQDHRTGNTIYF.

This clone was detected a few times. CDR3 residues: CSVEITGGAVKETQYF. CDR3 nucleotide sequence: TGCAGCGTTGAGATAACAGGGGGCGCGGTGAAAGAGACCCAGTACTTC. The V and J genes are TRBV29-1 and TRBJ2-5; 9 bases are a match to TRBD1. The CDR3 spans 16 residues. Germline trimming cut 3 bases from V and 3 bases from J; bases unmatched to any gene: 11. Germline V gene sequence: CDR1 SQVTM, CDR2 ANQGSEA.

This rearrangement joins TRBV28 to TRBJ1-3; no reliable D call. Germline CDR1 is MDHEN and CDR2 is SYDVKM. This CDR3 comprises 12 residues. Trimming removed 3 bases at V and 7 bases at J, with 7 bases between. Here the CDR3 DNA reads TGTGCCAGCAGTTTGTCCCGGAACACCATATATTTT. Translated: CASSLSRNTIYF.

The chain carries TRBV19 and TRBJ1-2; D might be TRBD1 (6 bases). Between the trimmed V and J ends, which lost 2 bases and 2 bases, there was a span of 12 bases. Germline assignment: CDR1 LNHDA and CDR2 SQIVND (reference sequence). CDR3 length: 15 residues. DNA of the CDR3: TGTGCCAGTAGTATAAACCGGGACACCAACTATGGCTACACCTTC. This encodes CASSINRDTNYGYTF.

In this sample, this clone turned up once. The CDR3 coding sequence is TGTGCCAGCAGCCCAGCGGGGGGGGAGGAGACCCAGTACTTC. Its protein product is CASSPAGGEETQYF. The J gene is TRBJ2-5, the V gene TRBV11-2; 10 nucleotides align to TRBD2. CDR3 length: 14 residues. J gave up 5 bases and V 5 bases, and 5 bases lay outside the gene matches. Germline CDR1 is SGHAT and CDR2 is FQNNGV.

The gene calls are TRBV14 and TRBJ2-7, with 8 bases aligning to TRBD1. The V segment lost 8 bases and the J segment 7 bases; nucleotides outside the gene matches: 19. The CDR3 totals 16 residues. Germline V gives CDR1 SGHDN, CDR2 FVKESK. In nucleotides, the CDR3 is TGTGCCAGCGGGTCAGGGGGCGCCGATTTCCTAGGGGAGCAGTACTTC. It yields the protein CASGSGGADFLGEQYF.

V usage is TRBV19 and J usage is TRBJ1-1, with 9 bases identical to TRBD1. With V trimmed by 6 bases and J by 2 bases, 4 bases remained unmatched. The germline V gene has CDR1 LNHDA and CDR2 SQIVND (reference sequence). There are 14 residues in the CDR3. The CDR3 nucleotides are TGTGCCAGTAGCAAGGGACAGGGCAACACTGAAGCTTTCTTT. This encodes CASSKGQGNTEAFF. Looking up the rest from reference TRBV19 and TRBJ1-1 gives the full variable domain: DGGITQSPKYLFRKEGQNVTLSCEQNLNHDAMYWYRQDPGQGLRLIYYSQIVNDFQKGDIAEGYSVSREKKESFPLTVTSAQKNPTAFYLCASSKGQGNTEAFFGQGTRLTVV.

V gene TRBV19 combines with J gene TRBJ1-1; TRBD1 is a possible D gene (5 bases). With 3 bases removed from V and 2 bases from J, the gap between germline ends came to 10 bases. Germline V gives CDR1 LNHDA, CDR2 SQIVND (reference sequence). CDR3 length equals 14 residues. The DNA of the CDR3 is TGTGCCAGTAGTATTGAGACAGTTAACACTGAAGCTTTCTTT. Its protein is CASSIETVNTEAFF.

The rearrangement joins TRBV7-6 to TRBJ1-2; D gene uncertain. The germline CDR1 and CDR2 sequences are SGHVS and FNYEAQ. The ends were cut back, 2 bases at V and 0 bases at J, with 10 bases in the middle. The CDR3 loop spans 15 amino acids. The chain's CDR3 is CASSLKGGSNYGYTF. DNA for the CDR3: TGTGCCAGCAGCTTAAAGGGAGGTTCTAACTATGGCTACACCTTC.

In its sample, this clone was seen once. For the CDR3, the DNA is TGTGCCAGCAGCTTAGTCCAGGGGCCTGGCACAGATACGCAGTATTTT. This gives the protein CASSLVQGPGTDTQYF. The chain is built from TRBV11-3 and TRBJ2-3; tentatively, D is TRBD1 (6 bases). Per germline, CDR1 SGHNT and CDR2 YENEEA. There are 16 residues in the CDR3. V was clipped by 1 base and J by 1 base, with 12 bases between them.

The chain links TRBV30 to TRBJ1-6; 7 nucleotides match TRBD1. This CDR3 is built from 17 residues. Germline values: CDR1 GTSNPN, CDR2 SVGIG (reference sequence). V lost 0 bases, J lost 0 bases, and 5 bases stayed unmatched. The CDR3 nucleotides read TGTGCCTGGAGTGTGGGACAGTTTAGCTCCTATAATTCACCCCTCCACTTT. Protein: CAWSVGQFSSYNSPLHF.

J is TRBJ2-7 and V is TRBV4-3; TRBD1 matches 8 bases. Germline-derived CDR1 and CDR2 are LGHNA and YSLEER. The V and J ends lost 1 base and 6 bases, in that order; junction bases with no gene match: 8. The CDR3 consists of 15 residues. In DNA, the CDR3 is TGCGCCAGCAGCCAAGGTAGGACAGGGTACGTCGAGCAGTACTTC. It codes for CASSQGRTGYVEQYF.

The chain employs TRBV5-1 and TRBJ2-3, with TRBD2 identical over 7 bases. CDR3 length: 16 residues. Germline V CDR1 and CDR2: SGHRS, YFSETQ. With V trimmed by 0 bases and J by 3 bases, 7 bases remained unmatched. As DNA, the CDR3 is TGCGCCAGCAGCTTGGGGTCTAGCGGCCGTACAGATACGCAGTATTTT. Protein product: CASSLGSSGRTDTQYF.

This clone was seen just once. The chain recombines TRBV28 with TRBJ2-7; no firm D call. This CDR3 spans 14 amino acids. Trimming removed 2 bases from V and 1 base from J, with 9 bases in between. Germline lookup yields CDR1 MDHEN and CDR2 SYDVKM. CDR3 residues: CASSLTSISYEQYF. The CDR3 coding sequence is TGTGCCAGCAGTTTAACTTCTATTTCCTACGAGCAGTACTTC.

The chain recombines TRBV1 with TRBJ2-5; the table's D call, TRBD2, was not checked against the DNA. TRBV1 is flagged as a pseudogene. CDR3 length equals 15 residues. CDR3 sequence (DNA): TGCACCAGCAGCCCACCGGGACTAGCGGGAGGAACCCAGTACTTC. It is translated as CTSSPPGLAGGTQYF.

This clone was detected a few times. This sample also contains other DNA sequences that code for the same CDR3. The chain is built from TRBV7-9 and TRBJ2-2; 10 bases agree with TRBD2. The length of the CDR3 is 16 residues. Losses at the gene ends were 1 base for V and 3 bases for J; bases not matched to a gene: 2. Germline V CDR1 and CDR2: SEHNR, FQNEAQ (reference sequence). The DNA of the CDR3 is TGTGCCAGCAGCTTAGGGCTAGCGGGAGACACCGGGGAGCTGTTTTTT. Translating gives CASSLGLAGDTGELFF.

This clone was seen only once. The rearrangement links TRBV5-8 to TRBJ1-1; 7 nucleotides line up with TRBD1. Germline CDR1 is SGHTS and CDR2 is YDEGEE. The CDR3 is made up of 14 amino acids. V trimming: 6 bases; J trimming: 3 bases; junction bases outside the gene matches: 8. The chain's CDR3 is CASNPRQGDTEAFF. CDR3 DNA sequence: TGTGCCAGCAACCCACGCCAGGGGGACACTGAAGCTTTCTTT.

The chain joins TRBV7-2 to TRBJ2-3; TRBD2 agrees at 11 bases. The V gene's germline CDR1 is SGHTA and CDR2 FQGNSA. The CDR3 is made up of 17 amino acids. V shed 2 bases and J 2 bases; nucleotides not matched to a gene: 6. This CDR3 reads CASSLRVAGGLTDTQYF. Written as DNA, the CDR3 is TGTGCCAGCAGCTTAAGGGTAGCGGGAGGGCTCACAGATACGCAGTATTTT.